This T cell receptor (beta chain) stems from a study of CD8 T cells in Susac syndrome. The V end lost 6 bases, the J end lost 12 bases, and 15 bases lay between the germline ends. The CDR3 contains 12 residues. Per the germline V gene, CDR1 is LGHDT and CDR2 is YNNKEL (reference sequence). With random hexamers, reverse transcription was performed on about 0.5 to 1 ug of RNA. One entry per CDR3 protein, called by TCRdb with MiXCR from the immunoSEQ multiplex PCR reads. The sample contains some 150,000 distinct CDR3 sequences, approximately 95% of which appear only once. The V call is TRBV3-1, the J call TRBJ2-1, with D perhaps TRBD2 (6 bases). The sample consisted of CD8+ T cells from PBMCs. The clonotype originates from a human donor in good health. CDR3 protein: CASRREGLRQFF. CDR3 nucleotide sequence: TGTGCCAGCAGGCGAGAGGGACTTCGGCAGTTCTTC.